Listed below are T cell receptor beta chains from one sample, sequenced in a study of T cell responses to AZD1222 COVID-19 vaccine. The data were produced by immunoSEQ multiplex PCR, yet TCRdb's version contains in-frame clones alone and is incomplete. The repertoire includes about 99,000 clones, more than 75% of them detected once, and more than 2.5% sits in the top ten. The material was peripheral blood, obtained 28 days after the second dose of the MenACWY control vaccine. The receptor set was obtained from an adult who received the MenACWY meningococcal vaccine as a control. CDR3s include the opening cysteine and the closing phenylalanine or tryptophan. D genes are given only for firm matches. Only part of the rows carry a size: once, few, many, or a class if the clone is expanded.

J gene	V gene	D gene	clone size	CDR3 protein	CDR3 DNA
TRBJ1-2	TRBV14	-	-	CASSQGRTFGYTF	TGTGCCAGCAGCCAGGGGCGGACTTTTGGCTACACCTTC
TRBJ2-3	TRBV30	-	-	CAWSRGGTDTQYF	TGTGCCTGGAGCCGCGGGGGCACAGATACGCAGTATTTT
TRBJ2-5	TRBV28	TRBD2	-	CASSRTSGRRIVQETQYF	TGTGCCAGCAGCCGGACTAGCGGGAGGAGGATCGTCCAAGAGACCCAGTACTTC
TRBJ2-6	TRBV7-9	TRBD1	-	CAGQATSGANVLTF	TGTGCAGGACAGGCCACCTCTGGGGCCAACGTCCTGACTTTC
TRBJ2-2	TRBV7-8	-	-	CASIRGAGQAGELFF	TGTGCCAGCATCCGGGGGGCAGGGCAGGCCGGGGAGCTGTTTTTT
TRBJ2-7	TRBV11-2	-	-	CASSFVRAYEQYF	TGTGCCAGCAGCTTCGTCAGGGCGTACGAGCAGTACTTC
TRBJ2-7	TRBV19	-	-	CASSISGATSYEQYF	TGTGCCAGTAGTATATCGGGGGCGACATCCTACGAGCAGTACTTC
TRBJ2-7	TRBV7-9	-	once	CASSPGTNAPEQYF	TGTGCCAGCAGCCCCGGGACAAATGCCCCCGAGCAGTACTTC
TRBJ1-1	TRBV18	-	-	CASSPQPGAPEAFF	TGTGCCAGCTCACCACAGCCAGGGGCTCCTGAAGCTTTCTTT
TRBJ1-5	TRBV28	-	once	CASSRRGTGRQHF	TGTGCCAGCAGTAGGAGGGGCACGGGGCGTCAGCATTTT
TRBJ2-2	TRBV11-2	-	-	CASSLARGNTGELFF	TGTGCCAGCAGCTTAGCACGGGGGAACACCGGGGAGCTGTTTTTT
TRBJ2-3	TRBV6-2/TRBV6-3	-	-	CASSYSRGKGTDTQYF	TGTGCCAGCAGTTACTCAAGGGGGAAGGGCACAGATACGCAGTATTTT
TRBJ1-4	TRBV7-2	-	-	CASSPRPGLEKLFF	TGTGCCAGCAGCCCACGGCCAGGCCTTGAAAAACTGTTTTTT
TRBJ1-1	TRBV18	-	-	CASSFDRMNTEAFF	TGTGCCAGCTCTTTCGACAGGATGAACACTGAAGCTTTCTTT
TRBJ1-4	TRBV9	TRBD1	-	CASSVGQGKRTNEKLFF	TGTGCCAGCAGCGTAGGACAGGGAAAAAGGACTAATGAAAAACTGTTTTTT
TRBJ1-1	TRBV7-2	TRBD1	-	CASSFSGGPETEAFF	TGTGCCAGCAGCTTCTCAGGGGGCCCCGAGACTGAAGCTTTCTTT
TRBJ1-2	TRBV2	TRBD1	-	CASAPPRYRGPAANYGYTF	TGTGCCAGTGCCCCCCCCCGCTACAGGGGACCAGCGGCTAACTATGGCTACACCTTC
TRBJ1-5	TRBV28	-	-	CASSFNQPQHF	TGTGCCAGCAGCTTCAATCAGCCCCAGCATTTT
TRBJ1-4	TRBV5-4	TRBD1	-	CASSPSGTGNEKLFF	TGTGCCAGCAGCCCCTCCGGGACAGGGAATGAAAAACTGTTTTTT
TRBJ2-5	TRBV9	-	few	CASSSSPQETQYF	TGTGCCAGCAGCTCCAGCCCCCAAGAGACCCAGTACTTC
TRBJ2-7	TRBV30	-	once	CAWSLVRAEEQYF	TGTGCCTGGAGTCTGGTTAGGGCAGAAGAGCAGTACTTC
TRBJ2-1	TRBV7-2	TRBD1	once	CASSPPGDRDMNEQFF	TGTGCCAGCAGCCCCCCTGGGGACAGGGACATGAATGAGCAGTTCTTC
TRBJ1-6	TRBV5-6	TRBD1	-	CASSLVDRANSPLHF	TGTGCCAGCAGCTTGGTAGACAGGGCGAATTCACCCCTCCACTTT
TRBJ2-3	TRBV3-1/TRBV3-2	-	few	CASSQDLMIGQRTDTQYF	TGTGCCAGCAGCCAAGATCTAATGATAGGGCAGCGCACAGATACGCAGTATTTT
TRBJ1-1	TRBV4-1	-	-	CASSLTTTLGTEAFF	TGCGCCAGCAGCCTTACCACGACCCTGGGGACTGAAGCTTTCTTT
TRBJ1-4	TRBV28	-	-	CASSLRGIDEKLFF	TGTGCCAGCAGCCTTAGGGGGATAGATGAAAAACTGTTTTTT
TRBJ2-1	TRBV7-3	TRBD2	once	CASSLNLAGVREQFF	TGTGCCAGCAGCTTAAACCTAGCGGGGGTGAGGGAGCAGTTCTTC
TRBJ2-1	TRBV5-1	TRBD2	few	CASSLSLAGYNEQFF	TGCGCCAGCAGCTTATCCCTAGCGGGCTACAATGAGCAGTTCTTC
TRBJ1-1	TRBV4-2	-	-	CASSQEGQGFGVNTEAFF	TGTGCCAGCAGCCAAGAGGGTCAAGGGTTTGGTGTGAACACTGAAGCTTTCTTT
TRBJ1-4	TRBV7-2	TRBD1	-	CASSSDRGNEKLFF	TGTGCCAGCAGCTCCGACAGGGGTAATGAAAAACTGTTTTTT
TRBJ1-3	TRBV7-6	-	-	CASSTRLGGSGNTIYF	TGTGCCAGCAGCACCCGACTTGGTGGCTCTGGAAACACCATATATTTT
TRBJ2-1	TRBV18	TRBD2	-	CASSSLLAGGYNEQFF	TGTGCCAGCTCATCACTACTAGCGGGGGGGTACAATGAGCAGTTCTTC
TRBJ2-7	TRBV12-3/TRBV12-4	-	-	CASSLDRSYEQYF	TGTGCCAGCAGTTTGGACCGCTCCTACGAGCAGTACTTC
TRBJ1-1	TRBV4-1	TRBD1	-	CASSLGLTGRWTEAFF	TGCGCCAGCAGCCTTGGACTGACAGGGAGGTGGACTGAAGCTTTCTTT
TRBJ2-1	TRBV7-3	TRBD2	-	CASSPRLAGVHEQFF	TGTGCCAGCAGCCCCCGACTAGCGGGGGTCCATGAGCAGTTCTTC
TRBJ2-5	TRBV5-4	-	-	CASSDYGPETQYF	TGTGCCAGCAGCGATTACGGACCGGAGACCCAGTACTTC
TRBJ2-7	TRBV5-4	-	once	CASSLDRSYEQYF	TGTGCCAGCAGCTTGGACAGGTCCTACGAGCAGTACTTC
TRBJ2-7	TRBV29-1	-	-	CSGARNGGGEQYF	TGCAGCGGTGCCCGAAACGGGGGCGGAGAGCAGTACTTC
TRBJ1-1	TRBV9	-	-	CASSVGPLPATEAFF	TGTGCCAGCAGCGTAGGCCCGTTGCCGGCCACTGAAGCTTTCTTT
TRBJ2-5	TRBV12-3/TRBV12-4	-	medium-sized	CASSLMAQETQYF	TGTGCCAGCAGTTTAATGGCCCAAGAGACCCAGTACTTC
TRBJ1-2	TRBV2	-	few	CASSASDRLVDGYTF	TGTGCCAGCAGTGCTTCCGACAGGCTGGTGGATGGCTACACCTTC
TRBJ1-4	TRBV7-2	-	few	CASSLRRNEKLFF	TGTGCCAGCAGCTTAAGGCGCAATGAAAAACTGTTTTTT
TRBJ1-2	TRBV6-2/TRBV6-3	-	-	CASSYGPWDQEQANYGYTF	TGTGCCAGCAGTTACGGACCGTGGGACCAAGAACAAGCTAACTATGGCTACACCTTC
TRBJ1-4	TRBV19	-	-	CASSAMPRDTLANEKLFF	TGTGCCAGTAGTGCGATGCCCCGGGACACCCTCGCTAATGAAAAACTGTTTTTT
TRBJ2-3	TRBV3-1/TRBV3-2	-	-	CASSSRPGDTQYF	TGTGCCAGCAGCTCCCGGCCCGGTGATACGCAGTATTTT
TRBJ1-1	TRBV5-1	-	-	CASSLGRQWDTLNTEAFF	TGCGCCAGCAGCTTGGGCCGACAATGGGACACCTTGAACACTGAAGCTTTCTTT
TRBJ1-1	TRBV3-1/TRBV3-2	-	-	CASSPPGGEGEAFF	TGTGCCAGCAGCCCCCCGGGGGGAGAGGGTGAAGCTTTCTTT
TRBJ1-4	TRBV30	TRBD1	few	CAWRRGTGGEKLFF	TGTGCCTGGAGACGAGGGACAGGGGGCGAAAAACTGTTTTTT
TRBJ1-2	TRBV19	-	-	CASTPGYFYGYTF	TGTGCCAGTACCCCGGGATATTTTTATGGCTACACCTTC
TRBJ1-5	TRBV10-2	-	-	CASSERSNGEPQHF	TGCGCCAGCAGTGAGCGCTCAAACGGGGAGCCCCAGCATTTT
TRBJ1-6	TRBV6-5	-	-	CASTGRSYNSPLHF	TGTGCCAGCACGGGAAGGTCCTATAATTCACCCCTCCACTTT
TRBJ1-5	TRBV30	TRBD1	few	CAWSVRQGVVPQHF	TGTGCCTGGAGTGTAAGGCAGGGGGTAGTTCCCCAGCATTTT
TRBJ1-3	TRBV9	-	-	CASSGSQGESGNTIYF	TGTGCCAGCAGCGGTTCCCAGGGAGAGTCTGGAAACACCATATATTTT
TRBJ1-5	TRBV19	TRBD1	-	CASSLWTGQRQHF	TGTGCCAGTAGCCTTTGGACAGGGCAACGCCAGCATTTT
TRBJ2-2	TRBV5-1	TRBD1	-	CASSYRTGGETGELFF	TGCGCCAGCAGCTACAGGACAGGGGGAGAGACCGGGGAGCTGTTTTTT
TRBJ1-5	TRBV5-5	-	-	CASSSGGLQGPYSNQPQHF	TGTGCCAGCAGCTCGGGAGGACTCCAGGGGCCTTATAGCAATCAGCCCCAGCATTTT
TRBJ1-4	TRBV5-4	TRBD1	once	CASSRGTGYNEKLFF	TGTGCCAGCAGCCGCGGGACAGGGTATAATGAAAAACTGTTTTTT